This paragraph reports one T cell receptor beta chain. Original analysis: By means of reference gene primer amplification, nucleated cell counts were estimated. Profiling relied on immunoSEQ multiplex PCR, and the TCRdb table lists in-frame clones only, not all of them. V and J calls and clone size are those listed in that table; D and trimming were worked out from the DNA. Of hundreds of thousands of clones in the sample, around nine tenths were seen once. The data stem from a study of blood T cell repertoires in COVID-19. Study-wide context: In each case, the material was cDNA or gDNA derived from T cells, B-cell-depleted T cells, or PBMCs.

What was sequenced was peripheral blood. The TCR sequence derives from a woman in her 70s with COVID-19, enrolled during active disease.

The CDR3: CASSHQGPQETQYF. DNA for the CDR3: TGTGCCAGCTCACATCAGGGTCCCCAAGAGACCCAGTACTTC. The chain carries TRBV18 and TRBJ2-5; D is possibly TRBD1 (5 bases). This CDR3 region has 14 residues. V shed 4 bases and J shed 1 base, with 10 bases lying between them. Germline V gene sequence: CDR1 KGHSH, CDR2 LQKENI.